Included here is one T cell receptor (beta chain) sequence, with context. The antigen is undetermined. Drawn from each donor were around 10 milliliters of peripheral blood. Each sample yielded at least 5.5 micrograms of PBMC total RNA. V was shortened by 3 bases and J by 3 bases, with 11 bases between the two germline ends. Germline values: CDR1 MNHEY, CDR2 SMNVEV (reference sequence). The CDR3 covers 14 residues. A second roughly 6 to 12 cycle PCR used barcoded and J-beta primers. Each cDNA molecule carried a tag from a template-switch adaptor that contained 12 random nucleotides. TCRdb re-derived calls from the 5' RACE reads in MiXCR, one entry per CDR3 protein. Here the sample spans around 1.5 million distinct CDR3 sequences, approximately 59% being singletons. The data were obtained in a study of blood T cells in healthy people across ages. Study-level points and caveats: Per million T cells, the diversity of TCR beta decreased roughly linearly as age advanced.

The receptor comes from a man aged 18 to 29 in good health. The specimen was blood. This chain links TRBV27 with TRBJ1-1, with unresolved D. CDR3 in amino acids: CASSFGNGDTEAFF. DNA of the CDR3: TGTGCCAGCAGTTTCGGTAACGGGGACACTGAAGCTTTCTTT.